This T cell receptor beta chain was obtained from a study of spatial heterogeneity in lung cancer. As for the study in general: Compared with alpha-chain sequences, beta-chain sequences were consistently detected in greater numbers. Unique TCR and UMI combinations averaged more than ten appearances each in raw reads.

At least ten counts were recorded for this clonotype. Germline CDR1 reads SGHRS; CDR2 reads YFSETQ. This CDR3 is built from 13 residues. The ends were cut back, 0 bases at V and 10 bases at J, with 11 bases in the middle. Time point described: sample taken at primary tumor resection. Whole RNA came from tumor, nontumor lung or frozen PBMC and was sequenced without being sorted. There were 65 or so donors, all of them untreated patients with early-stage non-small cell lung cancer. Each molecule of TCR cDNA was tagged with one unique molecular identifier. MiXCR, applied by TCRdb to the 5' RACE reads, yields one record per CDR3 protein. The table has some 47,000 distinct CDR3 sequences, about 7% seen once.

This receptor was obtained from a female donor with early-stage non-small cell lung cancer. This chain connects TRBV5-1 to TRBJ2-1, with D possibly called TRBD1 or TRBD2 (5 bases each). The starting material was PBMCs, obtained at surgery. In DNA, the CDR3 is TGCGCCAGCAGCTTGGCGGGTGGGACCGAGCAGTTCTTC. It specifies CASSLAGGTEQFF.